Below are 32 T cell receptor beta chains sequenced from a single sample in a study of identical twins. TCRdb reanalysed the 5' RACE reads using MiXCR and keeps one entry per CDR3 protein. The sample lists roughly 230,000 distinct CDR3 sequences; about 8% were seen once. These data were also reused for a study on yellow fever vaccine responses in identical twins.

The sequencing sample was made of CD8+ T cells sorted from blood. These receptors came from a woman under 30 in good health.

The chain carries TRBV21-1 and TRBJ2-3; TRBD1, as called in the table, went unchecked against the DNA. TRBV21-1 is reported as a pseudogene. CDR3 size: 19 residues. The DNA for the CDR3 is TGTGCCAGCAGCGAAAATGACGCCGGGACCACCCTTAGCACAGATACGCAGTATTTT. As protein: CASSENDAGTTLSTDTQYF.

The chain has TRBV6-1 and TRBJ2-2; D not resolved. The CDR3 sequence is 15 residues long. Germline V gene data show CDR1 as MNHNS and CDR2 as SASEGT. The V end was cut by 7 bases, the J end by 5 bases, with 17 bases between. The CDR3 nucleotides read TGTGCCAGCACGAACGGCTCCCCAGAGACCGGGGAGCTGTTTTTT. Protein sequence: CASTNGSPETGELFF.

At least ten counts were recorded for this clonotype. The chain recombines TRBV5-1 with TRBJ2-5; 8 bases are a match to TRBD2. Trimming at V came to 2 bases and at J to 5 bases, leaving 11 bases not matched to a gene. The germline gives CDR1 SGHRS, CDR2 YFSETQ. The CDR3 sequence is 16 residues long. This chain's CDR3 is CASSLPLAGSGETQYF. CDR3 bases: TGCGCCAGCAGCTTACCGTTAGCGGGGTCGGGGGAGACCCAGTACTTC.

This sequence joins TRBV27 and TRBJ2-7, with 8 bases aligning to TRBD1. Germline CDR1 is MNHEY and CDR2 is SMNVEV (reference sequence). This CDR3 comprises 14 residues. The ends lost 6 bases at V and 0 bases at J; junction bases unmatched: 4. CDR3 sequence reads: CASRDQGASYEQYF. The CDR3 bases are TGTGCCAGCAGAGATCAGGGGGCCTCCTACGAGCAGTACTTC.

This clonotype has just a few counts. The V and J genes are TRBV7-9 and TRBJ1-4; 9 bases align to TRBD1. Looked up from germline, CDR1 is SEHNR and CDR2 is FQNEAQ (reference sequence). The trim removed 5 bases at V and 5 bases at J, leaving 3 bases unmatched. The CDR3 loop spans 14 amino acids. The CDR3 DNA reads as TGTGCCAGCAGCGCGGGACAGGGAAATGAAAAACTGTTTTTT. It translates to CASSAGQGNEKLFF.

This clonotype was detected only a few times. The CDR3 nucleotides read TGTGCCAGCAGGCCGGGACAGGGAGGCCCCGGGGAGCTGTTTTTT. Its protein product is CASRPGQGGPGELFF. This chain uses TRBV12-3 or TRBV12-4 with TRBJ2-2; 9 nucleotides match TRBD1. The CDR3 length is 15 residues. V gave up 6 bases and J gave up 6 bases; unmatched junction bases: 8.

This clonotype was picked up many times. The V gene is TRBV20-1, the J gene TRBJ2-7, with D possibly TRBD2 on 5 matching bases. Per germline, CDR1 DFQATT and CDR2 SNEGSKA (reference sequence). This CDR3 region has 14 residues. Between the trimmed V and J ends, which lost 0 bases and 1 base, there was a span of 10 bases. In DNA, the CDR3 is TGCAGTGCTAGAGATTTCGGGGATTCCTACGAGCAGTACTTC. It specifies CSARDFGDSYEQYF.

This clonotype has just a few counts. The J gene is TRBJ2-5, the V gene TRBV10-2, with TRBD2 as a possible D gene (6 bases). The CDR3 is made up of 16 amino acids. V was pared by 2 bases and J by 2 bases, with 15 bases between. Germline CDR1 and CDR2: WSHSY and SAAADI. Here the CDR3 DNA reads TGCGCCAGCAGTGAGCAGGGAGGAGGGTCTCAAGAGACCCAGTACTTC. Protein sequence: CASSEQGGGSQETQYF.

This clonotype was picked up a small number of times. The chain combines TRBV4-2 with TRBJ2-5; TRBD1 might be the D (6 bases). This CDR3 region has 15 residues. CDR1 is LGHNA, CDR2 YNFKEQ, per germline. Trimming pared 0 bases from V and 3 bases from J, leaving 11 bases between. CDR3 sequence (DNA): TGTGCCAGCAGCCAAGATGGGCAGGGGAAAGAGACCCAGTACTTC. Amino acids: CASSQDGQGKETQYF.

This clonotype was seen a few times. The V gene is TRBV7-8, the J gene TRBJ2-1; possibly TRBD1 or TRBD2 for D (5 bases each). Trimming took 4 bases from V and 6 from J, leaving 13 bases between them. The CDR3 loop spans 14 amino acids. Per germline, CDR1 SGHVS and CDR2 FQNEAQ. CDR3 nucleotide sequence: TGTGCCAGCAGCTCTCCCGGGGCCATCAATGAGCAGTTCTTC. The encoded protein is CASSSPGAINEQFF.

This clonotype came up a few times. V gene TRBV4-2 combines with J gene TRBJ2-1; D unresolved. Germline V gene data show CDR1 as LGHNA and CDR2 as YNFKEQ. CDR3 length: 17 residues. Trimming shortened V by 0 bases and J by 0 bases, and 12 bases separated the two germline ends. The CDR3 spells CASSQEQVTGSYNEQFF. CDR3 DNA sequence: TGTGCCAGCAGCCAAGAGCAGGTCACTGGCTCCTACAATGAGCAGTTCTTC.

There are many counts of this clonotype. The chain joins TRBV29-1 to TRBJ2-7; TRBD2 aligns across 9 bases. CDR1 is SQVTM, CDR2 ANQGSEA, per germline. V dropped 5 bases and J dropped 7; count of bases not matched to a gene: 24. The CDR3 runs to 18 residues. As DNA, the CDR3 is TGCAGCGTTTTTGGGGGCGAAGCGGGAGGAGTGGGGCCTTTGGAGCAGTACTTC. It yields the protein CSVFGGEAGGVGPLEQYF.

As concerns this clonotype: This may come from a read error, since a much larger clone is one base off. The gene calls are TRBV7-2 and TRBJ2-1; no reliable D call. The length of the CDR3 is 11 residues. The V gene lost 5 bases and the J gene lost 8 bases, with 7 bases spanning the gap. Per the germline V gene, CDR1 is SGHTA and CDR2 is FQGNSA. The CDR3 reads CASSPDHEQFF. The CDR3 coding sequence is TGTGCCAGCAGCCCAGACCATGAGCAGTTCTTC.

This clonotype was picked up a small number of times. The V call is TRBV7-9, the J call TRBJ1-5; D is uncertain. The CDR3 runs 15 residues. Germline V gene data show CDR1 as SEHNR and CDR2 as FQNEAQ (reference sequence). V was pared by 4 bases and J by 4 bases, with 14 bases between. The CDR3 coding sequence is TGTGCCAGCAGCTCGTCCGGACTGGGAAATCAGCCCCAGCATTTT. Its translation is CASSSSGLGNQPQHF.

This clonotype was seen more than once but under ten times. The rearrangement uses TRBV5-1 and TRBJ2-3; D is perhaps TRBD1 (6 bases). Germline V lookup: CDR1 SGHRS, CDR2 YFSETQ. CDR3 length: 13 residues. Trimming stripped 0 bases from V and 12 bases from J, with 14 bases between. In DNA, the CDR3 is TGCGCCAGCAGCTTGGGCGGAAACAGGGACCAGTATTTT. As protein: CASSLGGNRDQYF.

This chain joins TRBV28 and TRBJ2-5; 10 bases map to TRBD2. Germline V gene lookup returns CDR1 MDHEN and CDR2 SYDVKM. V lost 3 bases, J lost 4 bases, and 11 bases stayed unmatched. The CDR3 spans 17 residues. The CDR3 sequence is CASSFTPVAGGGETQYF. DNA for the CDR3: TGTGCCAGCAGTTTTACCCCAGTAGCGGGAGGTGGAGAGACCCAGTACTTC.

This clonotype was recorded at least ten times. V gene TRBV5-1 combines with J gene TRBJ2-3; the D gene is possibly TRBD2 (5 bases). The CDR3 runs 15 residues. CDR1 SGHRS and CDR2 YFSETQ come from the germline V gene. Trimming took off 0 bases at V and 4 bases at J, with 12 bases between the two ends. For the CDR3, the DNA is TGCGCCAGCAGCTTGGGCCGGGGTGTCTCAGATACGCAGTATTTT. It specifies CASSLGRGVSDTQYF. The full variable domain, its missing parts supplied by reference TRBV5-1 and TRBJ2-3, is KAGVTQTPRYLIKTRGQQVTLSCSPISGHRSVSWYQQTPGQGLQFLFEYFSETQRNKGNFPGRFSGRQFSNSRSEMNVSTLELGDSALYLCASSLGRGVSDTQYFGPGTRLTVL.

The chain is built from TRBV6-2 or TRBV6-3 and TRBJ2-3, with D unclear. This CDR3 is built from 12 residues. Trimming stripped 2 bases from V and 3 bases from J, with 3 bases between. CDR1 and CDR2 (germline): MNHEY, SVGEGT. CDR3 sequence reads: CASSYETDTQYF. The CDR3 DNA is TGTGCCAGCAGTTACGAGACAGATACGCAGTATTTT.

The sample holds many counts of this clonotype. Germline and junction disagree at one end, which may indicate a read error. This chain links TRBV7-7 with TRBJ2-7; D is uncertain. The length of the CDR3 is 14 residues. Germline values: CDR1 SSHAT, CDR2 FNYEAQ (reference sequence). As DNA, the CDR3 is TGTGCTAGCAGCTTAGGTCTTGGAGACTACGAGCAGTACTTC. Translating it yields CASSLGLGDYEQYF.

This clonotype was counted between two and nine times. This chain joins TRBV4-3 and TRBJ2-7; 8 bases fit TRBD2. The V gene's germline CDR1 is LGHNA and CDR2 YSLEER. The CDR3 has 14 amino acids. V was clipped by 8 bases and J by 3 bases; unmatched bases: 9. In nucleotides, the CDR3 is TGCGCCAGCGCACCGGCGGGAGGCGGCTACGAGCAGTACTTC. Translation gives CASAPAGGGYEQYF.

The rearrangement joins TRBV12-3 or TRBV12-4 to TRBJ2-2; no reliable D call. The CDR3 loop spans 13 amino acids. The ends were cut back, 6 bases at V and 5 bases at J, with 10 bases in the middle. CDR3 in amino acids: CASSLVPTGELFF. CDR3 DNA: TGTGCCAGCAGCCTCGTACCAACCGGGGAGCTGTTTTTT.

This clonotype showed up many times. V usage is TRBV20-1 and J usage is TRBJ1-5; D possibly corresponds to TRBD1 (5 bases). The CDR3 runs 15 residues. V lost 1 base, J lost 2 bases, and 12 bases lay in between. Germline V gene data show CDR1 as DFQATT and CDR2 as SNEGSKA (reference sequence). In DNA, the CDR3 is TGCAGTGCTAGAGCATCTACAGGAGGCAATCAGCCCCAGCATTTT. Its protein product is CSARASTGGNQPQHF.

Many counts were recorded for this clonotype. This chain connects TRBV7-9 to TRBJ2-3; D gene unclear. The CDR3 is 14 residues long. V lost 5 bases and J 1 base, leaving 10 bases between the germline ends. Germline V gene data show CDR1 as SEHNR and CDR2 as FQNEAQ (reference sequence). DNA of the CDR3: TGTGCCAGCAGCGGCGTGCCGCGCACAGATACGCAGTATTTT. Encoded protein: CASSGVPRTDTQYF. The full variable domain, rest sourced from reference TRBV7-9 and TRBJ2-3, is DTGVSQNPRHKITKRGQNVTFRCDPISEHNRLYWYRQTLGQGPEFLTYFQNEAQLEKSRLLSDRFSAERPKGSFSTLEIQRTEQGDSAMYLCASSGVPRTDTQYFGPGTRLTVL.

DNA for the CDR3: TGTGCCAGCAGTGAAGGGGGATACGGGGTCAATCAGCCCCAGCATTTT. Its protein product is CASSEGGYGVNQPQHF. The gene calls are TRBV2 and TRBJ1-5; D not resolved. Germline-derived CDR1 and CDR2 are SNHLY and FYNNEI. Trimming pared 1 base from V and 3 bases from J, leaving 13 bases between. CDR3 length: 16 amino acids.

The chain couples TRBV9 to TRBJ2-1; 15 bases map to TRBD2. Trimming cost V 0 bases and J 4 bases; bases outside gene matches: 2. The germline gives CDR1 SGDLS, CDR2 YYNGEE. The CDR3 extends over 17 amino acids. CDR3 loop: CASSVVGTSGGYNEQFF. The CDR3 nucleotides are TGTGCCAGCAGCGTAGTAGGGACTAGCGGGGGGTACAATGAGCAGTTCTTC.

There are many counts of this clonotype. The chain uses TRBV29-1 and TRBJ2-3; D gene unclear. V was shortened by 7 bases and J by 0 bases, with 14 bases between the two germline ends. Germline loops: CDR1 SQVTM, CDR2 ANQGSEA. The CDR3 loop spans 14 amino acids. The CDR3 nucleotides are TGCAGCGCTACCCAGGTTTCGAGCACAGATACGCAGTATTTT. Translation: CSATQVSSTDTQYF.

Ten or more counts support this clonotype. V gene TRBV4-3 combines with J gene TRBJ2-7; no clear D. This CDR3 has 15 amino acids. The germline V gene has CDR1 LGHNA and CDR2 YSLEER. The V gene lost 0 bases and the J gene lost 0 bases, with 9 bases spanning the gap. The CDR3 protein is CASSQDRSSSYEQYF. The CDR3 bases are TGCGCCAGCAGCCAAGATAGGTCTAGCTCCTACGAGCAGTACTTC.

This clonotype was seen at least ten times. This chain links TRBV4-3 with TRBJ2-3; D possibly corresponds to TRBD2 (5 bases). The CDR3 spans 18 residues. Germline-derived CDR1 and CDR2 are LGHNA and YSLEER. Trimming took 0 bases from V and 2 from J, leaving 18 bases between them. Here the CDR3 reads CASSQDPASRIPTDTQYF. The CDR3 region has the DNA TGCGCCAGCAGCCAAGATCCGGCTAGCCGGATTCCCACAGATACGCAGTATTTT.

This sequence joins TRBV11-3 and TRBJ2-7, with 9 bases identical to TRBD1. V was clipped by 5 bases and J by 2 bases; unmatched bases: 7. Germline CDR1 and CDR2: SGHNT and YENEEA. The CDR3 is made up of 15 amino acids. CDR3 amino acids: CASSPTGGSPYEQYF. In DNA form, the CDR3 reads TGTGCCAGCAGCCCGACAGGGGGGAGCCCCTACGAGCAGTACTTC.

This clonotype was recorded a few times. CDR3 coding DNA: TGCAGCGTTGAACAGTCAGCTGGAACCCGGGGACCGCCGACCACCCAAGAGACCCAGTACTTC. Protein product: CSVEQSAGTRGPPTTQETQYF. The V call is TRBV29-1, the J call TRBJ2-5; possibly TRBD1 or TRBD2 for D (5 bases each). The CDR3 is made up of 21 amino acids. V dropped 2 bases and J dropped 1 base, with 32 bases sitting between them. Germline V gene data show CDR1 as SQVTM and CDR2 as ANQGSEA.

The chain employs TRBV7-8 and TRBJ2-7; 10 nucleotides line up with TRBD1. The germline V gene has CDR1 SGHVS and CDR2 FQNEAQ. CDR3 length: 16 amino acids. J gave up 0 bases and V 4 bases, and 6 bases lay outside the gene matches. Here the CDR3 reads CASSYHGQGGSYEQYF. For the CDR3, the DNA is TGTGCCAGCAGCTACCACGGACAGGGGGGCTCCTACGAGCAGTACTTC.

This chain joins TRBV20-1 and TRBJ2-7, with D maybe TRBD2 (6 bases). CDR3 length equals 14 residues. CDR1 DFQATT and CDR2 SNEGSKA come from the germline V gene (reference sequence). V lost 5 bases and J lost 0, with 14 bases in between. The CDR3 reads CSAPGRRSSYEQYF. The CDR3 nucleotides read TGCAGTGCTCCTGGGAGGAGGAGCTCCTACGAGCAGTACTTC.